The 18 T cell receptor beta chains below come from one sample, sequenced in a study of human T cells and chemical hapten exposure. Using its own MiXCR run on the RACE reads, TCRdb lists one record per CDR3 protein. The data hold about 120,000 distinct CDR3 sequences, with approximately 15% observed a single time. Specified time point: patch test 1, 2 weeks after DPC sensitization. Regarding treatment: therapeutic diphenylcyclopropenone sensitization with weekly scalp DPC. Sequences were derived from whole blood, sampled in connection with sensitization to the hapten diphenylcyclopropenone (DPC). The receptors shown here come from a man between 18 and 29 years old with alopecia areata. Some clones in this sample may be carry-over from other donors' samples.

This clonotype has a handful of counts. This chain joins TRBV3-1 and TRBJ2-6, with D possibly matching TRBD1 (5 bases). The CDR3 consists of 18 residues. Trimming left V 6 bases short and J 0 bases short, with 18 bases between. CDR1 is LGHDT, CDR2 YNNKEL, per germline (reference sequence). The CDR3 DNA is TGTGCCAGCAGTCGGATGGGGCGCAGATCCTCTGGGGCCAACGTCCTGACTTTC. This translates into CASSRMGRRSSGANVLTF.

This clonotype has a handful of counts. The CDR3, as DNA: TGCGCCAGCAGCCGGGCTAGCACAGATACGCAGTATTTT. Residues: CASSRASTDTQYF. The chain is built from TRBV4-3 and TRBJ2-3; D gene unclear. Trimming shortened V by 4 bases and J by 0 bases, and 5 bases separated the two germline ends. The CDR3 extends over 13 amino acids. CDR1 is LGHNA and CDR2 is YSLEER in the germline V gene.

The rearrangement joins TRBV18 to TRBJ2-7; 7 bases map to TRBD1. The CDR3 consists of 15 residues. The V and J ends lost 3 bases and 3 bases, in that order; junction bases with no gene match: 8. In germline, CDR1 is KGHSH, CDR2 LQKENI. The CDR3 loop is CASSPVRGSLYEQYF. DNA of the CDR3: TGTGCCAGCTCACCGGTCAGGGGGTCCCTCTACGAGCAGTACTTC.

This clonotype was found a few times. The chain uses TRBV11-2 and TRBJ2-2, with D possibly TRBD1 on 5 matching bases. Germline V CDR1 and CDR2: SGHAT, FQNNGV. The V and J ends lost 5 bases and 0 bases respectively, with 10 bases between them. This CDR3 has 15 amino acids. The CDR3 DNA sequence: TGTGCCAGCAGCCACGACAGCGCGAACACCGGGGAGCTGTTTTTT. Protein: CASSHDSANTGELFF.

The gene calls are TRBV7-2 and TRBJ2-1, with TRBD2 matching 9 bases. Trimming took 2 bases from V and 3 from J; bases not matched to a gene: 5. The CDR3 has 16 residues. CDR1 and CDR2 (germline): SGHTA, FQGNSA. Here the CDR3 DNA reads TGTGCCAGCAGCTTACTGTCTAGCGGGGACTACAATGAGCAGTTCTTC. Translated, it gives CASSLLSSGDYNEQFF.

At least ten counts were recorded for this clonotype. V usage is TRBV10-2 and J usage is TRBJ1-5; TRBD1 agrees at 7 bases. CDR1 is WSHSY and CDR2 is SAAADI in the germline V gene. V lost 7 bases, J lost 6 bases, and 9 bases stayed unmatched. The CDR3 totals 14 residues. The CDR3 DNA sequence: TGCGCCAGCATGAGGGGGCAGGGCCGTCAGCCCCAGCATTTT. Translating it yields CASMRGQGRQPQHF.

This clonotype has a handful of counts. This chain joins TRBV6-5 and TRBJ2-6, with 7 bases that match TRBD1. Germline trimming cut 6 bases from V and 2 bases from J; bases unmatched to any gene: 13. Germline V gene lookup returns CDR1 MNHEY and CDR2 SVGAGI. The length of the CDR3 is 18 residues. The chain's CDR3 is CASSPRQGYSAGANVLTF. The CDR3 nucleotides are TGTGCCAGCAGCCCGAGACAGGGCTATAGTGCTGGGGCCAACGTCCTGACTTTC.

This chain joins TRBV6-2 or TRBV6-3 and TRBJ2-7, with D uncertain. This CDR3 contains 12 residues. From germline, CDR1 is MNHEY and CDR2 SVGEGT. With 0 bases removed from V and 6 bases from J, the gap between germline ends came to 6 bases. CDR3 residues: CASSYSNLEQYV. The DNA for the CDR3 is TGTGCCAGCAGTTACTCGAATCTCGAGCAGTACGTC.

This clonotype was seen a few times. This rearrangement joins TRBV24-1 to TRBJ1-2; 9 nucleotides agree with TRBD1. The CDR3 is 18 residues long. Looked up from germline, CDR1 is KGHDR and CDR2 is SFDVKD. J lost 3 bases, V lost 4 bases, and 14 bases had no gene match. The CDR3 nucleotides read TGTGCCACCAGTGACCCAGGGACAGGGCAGGAACTGGACTATGGCTACACCTTC. Translating it yields CATSDPGTGQELDYGYTF.

The chain uses TRBV20-1 and TRBJ1-2; D call uncertain. V was cut by 3 bases and J by 4 bases, with 15 bases left in between. The CDR3 runs to 14 residues. Germline CDR1 and CDR2: DFQATT and SNEGSKA (reference sequence). CDR3 DNA: TGCAGTGCTAGGGCCCCAGAGACCTCCTATGGCTACACCTTC. This translates into CSARAPETSYGYTF.

The chain carries TRBV29-1 and TRBJ1-4, with D perhaps matching TRBD1 (6 bases). The V gene's germline CDR1 is SQVTM and CDR2 ANQGSEA. The CDR3 sequence is 16 residues long. V lost 6 bases to trimming and J lost 6 bases, with 23 bases between them. The CDR3 protein is CSVTGTGQSLDEKLFF. CDR3 bases: TGCAGCGTCACAGGGACCGGACAGAGCCTTGATGAAAAACTGTTTTTT.

The chain joins TRBV7-3 to TRBJ2-5; 10 positions match TRBD1. The ends lost 5 bases at V and 5 bases at J; junction bases unmatched: 5. The CDR3 totals 14 residues. The germline gives CDR1 SGHTA, CDR2 FQGTGA. In nucleotides, the CDR3 is TGTGCCAGCAGCCAGACAGGGGGCCAGGAGACCCAGTACTTC. Amino acids: CASSQTGGQETQYF.

The chain links TRBV4-3 to TRBJ2-5; 7 bases fit TRBD1. The germline V gene has CDR1 LGHNA and CDR2 YSLEER. This CDR3 spans 16 amino acids. The V segment lost 1 base and the J segment 3 bases; nucleotides outside the gene matches: 8. CDR3 sequence: CASSQAFRGIEETQYF. CDR3 DNA sequence: TGCGCCAGCAGCCAAGCTTTCAGGGGGATCGAAGAGACCCAGTACTTC.

This chain connects TRBV28 to TRBJ2-7; D may be TRBD2 (5 bases). The CDR3 sequence is 15 residues long. Germline V CDR1 and CDR2: MDHEN, SYDVKM. V was trimmed by 5 bases and J by 3 bases, leaving 17 bases between them. DNA for the CDR3: TGTGCCAGCAGTCCCCCGGGGTTACTGAGCTACGAGCAGTACTTC. Translated: CASSPPGLLSYEQYF.

This chain links TRBV29-1 with TRBJ1-5; no reliable D call. This CDR3 spans 13 amino acids. The V gene's germline CDR1 is SQVTM and CDR2 ANQGSEA. V was pared by 4 bases and J by 0 bases, with 7 bases between. CDR3 sequence reads: CSVGQSSNQPQHF. The DNA for the CDR3 is TGCAGCGTTGGTCAGTCTAGCAATCAGCCCCAGCATTTT. The entire variable domain, with the rest obtained from reference TRBV29-1 and TRBJ1-5, is as follows: SAVISQKPSRDICQRGTSLTIQCQVDSQVTMMFWYRQQPGQSLTLIATANQGSEATYESGFVIDKFPISRPNLTFSTLTVSNMSPEDSSIYLCSVGQSSNQPQHFGDGTRLSIL.

This clonotype came up many times. The junction departs from the called germline gene at one end, perhaps through a read error. This rearrangement joins TRBV20-1 to TRBJ2-5; TRBD2 is a possible D gene (6 bases). This CDR3 is 13 amino acids long. Germline V gene sequence: CDR1 DFQATT, CDR2 SNEGSKA (reference sequence). The CDR3 DNA follows: TGTGGTACGGCGGGGCCCGATCAAGAGACCCAGTACTTC. Protein sequence: CGTAGPDQETQYF.

This clonotype has ten or more counts. The chain joins TRBV11-2 to TRBJ1-2; D uncertain. Trimming shortened V by 0 bases and J by 4 bases, and 18 bases separated the two germline ends. CDR3 length equals 17 residues. Germline V gene lookup returns CDR1 SGHAT and CDR2 FQNNGV. As DNA, the CDR3 is TGTGCCAGCAGCTTAGAGGCCCCCAGGAGGTCTGCCTATGGCTACACCTTC. This codes for CASSLEAPRRSAYGYTF.

The gene calls are TRBV11-2 and TRBJ2-3; no reliable D call. Germline V gene sequence: CDR1 SGHAT, CDR2 FQNNGV. The V and J ends lost 3 bases and 5 bases respectively, with 12 bases between them. This CDR3 contains 14 residues. The CDR3 nucleotides are TGTGCCAGCAGCTTCGCCCACCTAGTAGATACGCAGTATTTT. Translated: CASSFAHLVDTQYF.